These T cell receptor beta chains were read from a single sample in a study of OX40 agonist ivuxolimab in advanced cancers. Assay used: immunoSEQ multiplex PCR; TCRdb lists only in-frame clones, some missing. Here the sample spans more than 9,500 clones, approximately 80% being singletons. The material was CD4+ or CD8+ T cells sorted from blood, obtained in a trial of the OX40 agonist ivuxolimab. All receptors come from an adult with an advanced solid tumor such as melanoma, head and neck, liver or kidney cancer. CDR3s include the opening cysteine and the closing phenylalanine or tryptophan.

j_call v_call cdr3_aa
TRBJ2-5 TRBV29-1 CSVEDPRTGNLATQYF
TRBJ2-7 TRBV13 CASSASGGAFYEQYF
TRBJ2-1 TRBV6-4 CASSDHSQGYNEQFF
TRBJ1-1 TRBV28 CASSLFIMNTEAFF
TRBJ2-2 TRBV7-3 CASSLNTGLTNTGELFF
TRBJ1-4 TRBV7-9 CASSANSEGTNEKLFF
TRBJ1-5 TRBV2 CASSASGPYQPQHF
TRBJ1-3 TRBV30 CAWDTGSSGNTIYF
TRBJ1-3 TRBV5-6 CASSLGTGQGNTIYF
TRBJ1-1 TRBV15 CATSRVPLAGTEAFF
TRBJ1-3 TRBV7-9 CASSGDRVTGNTIYF
TRBJ2-7 TRBV27 CASGREGPHEQYF
TRBJ1-1 TRBV20-1 CSGRGSTEAFF
NA TRBV7-9 CASSLVAGAYEQYF
TRBJ1-1 TRBV4-1 CASSQERGQGRNTEAFF
TRBJ1-2 TRBV7-9 CASSHLGIEDYGYTF
TRBJ2-7 TRBV27 CASSPGRRNEQYF
TRBJ1-6 TRBV28 CASSADRVGGNSPLHF
TRBJ2-1 TRBV4-2 CASSISGSPGYNEQFF
TRBJ1-2 TRBV7-9 CASSFWTGSGYTF
TRBJ1-4 TRBV18 CASSPTLAVSNEKLFF
TRBJ1-5 TRBV6-1 CASSDRGTGGNNQPQHF
TRBJ1-5 TRBV28 CASSFGQGLDQPQHF
TRBJ2-1 TRBV19 CASSPNSGTGNEQFF
TRBJ2-1 TRBV7-6 CASSDSTMGGNEQFF
TRBJ1-5 TRBV19 CASSIGEARSNQPQHF
TRBJ2-7 TRBV7-9 CASSGETGGDSYEQYF
TRBJ2-3 TRBV27 CASSFATGGDTQYF
TRBJ1-3 TRBV28 CASSLFTLGNTIYF
TRBJ2-3 TRBV7-9 CASSFLQRETDTQYF
TRBJ1-1 TRBV19 CASSIWGAGNTEAFF
TRBJ2-3 TRBV7-6 CASSVLAGGTDTQYF
TRBJ2-1 TRBV9 CASSVEGALSSEQFF
TRBJ2-7 TRBV6-8 CASSYSTPLYEQYF
TRBJ2-1 TRBV5-4 CASSQDFTGSYNEQFF
TRBJ2-1 TRBV2 CASSEARTSGSVDEQFF
TRBJ1-2 TRBV19 CASSWGQGYGYTF
TRBJ1-1 TRBV6-4 CASSTGVETEAFF
TRBJ1-4 TRBV18 CASSPQQGTNEKLFF
TRBJ1-2 TRBV5-4 CASSPGTPPDLNYGYTF
TRBJ1-3 TRBV6-5 CASSSGPFSGNTIYF
TRBJ2-3 TRBV27 CASSLGLVWDTQYF
TRBJ2-7 TRBV6-6 CAVVGSPSYEQYF